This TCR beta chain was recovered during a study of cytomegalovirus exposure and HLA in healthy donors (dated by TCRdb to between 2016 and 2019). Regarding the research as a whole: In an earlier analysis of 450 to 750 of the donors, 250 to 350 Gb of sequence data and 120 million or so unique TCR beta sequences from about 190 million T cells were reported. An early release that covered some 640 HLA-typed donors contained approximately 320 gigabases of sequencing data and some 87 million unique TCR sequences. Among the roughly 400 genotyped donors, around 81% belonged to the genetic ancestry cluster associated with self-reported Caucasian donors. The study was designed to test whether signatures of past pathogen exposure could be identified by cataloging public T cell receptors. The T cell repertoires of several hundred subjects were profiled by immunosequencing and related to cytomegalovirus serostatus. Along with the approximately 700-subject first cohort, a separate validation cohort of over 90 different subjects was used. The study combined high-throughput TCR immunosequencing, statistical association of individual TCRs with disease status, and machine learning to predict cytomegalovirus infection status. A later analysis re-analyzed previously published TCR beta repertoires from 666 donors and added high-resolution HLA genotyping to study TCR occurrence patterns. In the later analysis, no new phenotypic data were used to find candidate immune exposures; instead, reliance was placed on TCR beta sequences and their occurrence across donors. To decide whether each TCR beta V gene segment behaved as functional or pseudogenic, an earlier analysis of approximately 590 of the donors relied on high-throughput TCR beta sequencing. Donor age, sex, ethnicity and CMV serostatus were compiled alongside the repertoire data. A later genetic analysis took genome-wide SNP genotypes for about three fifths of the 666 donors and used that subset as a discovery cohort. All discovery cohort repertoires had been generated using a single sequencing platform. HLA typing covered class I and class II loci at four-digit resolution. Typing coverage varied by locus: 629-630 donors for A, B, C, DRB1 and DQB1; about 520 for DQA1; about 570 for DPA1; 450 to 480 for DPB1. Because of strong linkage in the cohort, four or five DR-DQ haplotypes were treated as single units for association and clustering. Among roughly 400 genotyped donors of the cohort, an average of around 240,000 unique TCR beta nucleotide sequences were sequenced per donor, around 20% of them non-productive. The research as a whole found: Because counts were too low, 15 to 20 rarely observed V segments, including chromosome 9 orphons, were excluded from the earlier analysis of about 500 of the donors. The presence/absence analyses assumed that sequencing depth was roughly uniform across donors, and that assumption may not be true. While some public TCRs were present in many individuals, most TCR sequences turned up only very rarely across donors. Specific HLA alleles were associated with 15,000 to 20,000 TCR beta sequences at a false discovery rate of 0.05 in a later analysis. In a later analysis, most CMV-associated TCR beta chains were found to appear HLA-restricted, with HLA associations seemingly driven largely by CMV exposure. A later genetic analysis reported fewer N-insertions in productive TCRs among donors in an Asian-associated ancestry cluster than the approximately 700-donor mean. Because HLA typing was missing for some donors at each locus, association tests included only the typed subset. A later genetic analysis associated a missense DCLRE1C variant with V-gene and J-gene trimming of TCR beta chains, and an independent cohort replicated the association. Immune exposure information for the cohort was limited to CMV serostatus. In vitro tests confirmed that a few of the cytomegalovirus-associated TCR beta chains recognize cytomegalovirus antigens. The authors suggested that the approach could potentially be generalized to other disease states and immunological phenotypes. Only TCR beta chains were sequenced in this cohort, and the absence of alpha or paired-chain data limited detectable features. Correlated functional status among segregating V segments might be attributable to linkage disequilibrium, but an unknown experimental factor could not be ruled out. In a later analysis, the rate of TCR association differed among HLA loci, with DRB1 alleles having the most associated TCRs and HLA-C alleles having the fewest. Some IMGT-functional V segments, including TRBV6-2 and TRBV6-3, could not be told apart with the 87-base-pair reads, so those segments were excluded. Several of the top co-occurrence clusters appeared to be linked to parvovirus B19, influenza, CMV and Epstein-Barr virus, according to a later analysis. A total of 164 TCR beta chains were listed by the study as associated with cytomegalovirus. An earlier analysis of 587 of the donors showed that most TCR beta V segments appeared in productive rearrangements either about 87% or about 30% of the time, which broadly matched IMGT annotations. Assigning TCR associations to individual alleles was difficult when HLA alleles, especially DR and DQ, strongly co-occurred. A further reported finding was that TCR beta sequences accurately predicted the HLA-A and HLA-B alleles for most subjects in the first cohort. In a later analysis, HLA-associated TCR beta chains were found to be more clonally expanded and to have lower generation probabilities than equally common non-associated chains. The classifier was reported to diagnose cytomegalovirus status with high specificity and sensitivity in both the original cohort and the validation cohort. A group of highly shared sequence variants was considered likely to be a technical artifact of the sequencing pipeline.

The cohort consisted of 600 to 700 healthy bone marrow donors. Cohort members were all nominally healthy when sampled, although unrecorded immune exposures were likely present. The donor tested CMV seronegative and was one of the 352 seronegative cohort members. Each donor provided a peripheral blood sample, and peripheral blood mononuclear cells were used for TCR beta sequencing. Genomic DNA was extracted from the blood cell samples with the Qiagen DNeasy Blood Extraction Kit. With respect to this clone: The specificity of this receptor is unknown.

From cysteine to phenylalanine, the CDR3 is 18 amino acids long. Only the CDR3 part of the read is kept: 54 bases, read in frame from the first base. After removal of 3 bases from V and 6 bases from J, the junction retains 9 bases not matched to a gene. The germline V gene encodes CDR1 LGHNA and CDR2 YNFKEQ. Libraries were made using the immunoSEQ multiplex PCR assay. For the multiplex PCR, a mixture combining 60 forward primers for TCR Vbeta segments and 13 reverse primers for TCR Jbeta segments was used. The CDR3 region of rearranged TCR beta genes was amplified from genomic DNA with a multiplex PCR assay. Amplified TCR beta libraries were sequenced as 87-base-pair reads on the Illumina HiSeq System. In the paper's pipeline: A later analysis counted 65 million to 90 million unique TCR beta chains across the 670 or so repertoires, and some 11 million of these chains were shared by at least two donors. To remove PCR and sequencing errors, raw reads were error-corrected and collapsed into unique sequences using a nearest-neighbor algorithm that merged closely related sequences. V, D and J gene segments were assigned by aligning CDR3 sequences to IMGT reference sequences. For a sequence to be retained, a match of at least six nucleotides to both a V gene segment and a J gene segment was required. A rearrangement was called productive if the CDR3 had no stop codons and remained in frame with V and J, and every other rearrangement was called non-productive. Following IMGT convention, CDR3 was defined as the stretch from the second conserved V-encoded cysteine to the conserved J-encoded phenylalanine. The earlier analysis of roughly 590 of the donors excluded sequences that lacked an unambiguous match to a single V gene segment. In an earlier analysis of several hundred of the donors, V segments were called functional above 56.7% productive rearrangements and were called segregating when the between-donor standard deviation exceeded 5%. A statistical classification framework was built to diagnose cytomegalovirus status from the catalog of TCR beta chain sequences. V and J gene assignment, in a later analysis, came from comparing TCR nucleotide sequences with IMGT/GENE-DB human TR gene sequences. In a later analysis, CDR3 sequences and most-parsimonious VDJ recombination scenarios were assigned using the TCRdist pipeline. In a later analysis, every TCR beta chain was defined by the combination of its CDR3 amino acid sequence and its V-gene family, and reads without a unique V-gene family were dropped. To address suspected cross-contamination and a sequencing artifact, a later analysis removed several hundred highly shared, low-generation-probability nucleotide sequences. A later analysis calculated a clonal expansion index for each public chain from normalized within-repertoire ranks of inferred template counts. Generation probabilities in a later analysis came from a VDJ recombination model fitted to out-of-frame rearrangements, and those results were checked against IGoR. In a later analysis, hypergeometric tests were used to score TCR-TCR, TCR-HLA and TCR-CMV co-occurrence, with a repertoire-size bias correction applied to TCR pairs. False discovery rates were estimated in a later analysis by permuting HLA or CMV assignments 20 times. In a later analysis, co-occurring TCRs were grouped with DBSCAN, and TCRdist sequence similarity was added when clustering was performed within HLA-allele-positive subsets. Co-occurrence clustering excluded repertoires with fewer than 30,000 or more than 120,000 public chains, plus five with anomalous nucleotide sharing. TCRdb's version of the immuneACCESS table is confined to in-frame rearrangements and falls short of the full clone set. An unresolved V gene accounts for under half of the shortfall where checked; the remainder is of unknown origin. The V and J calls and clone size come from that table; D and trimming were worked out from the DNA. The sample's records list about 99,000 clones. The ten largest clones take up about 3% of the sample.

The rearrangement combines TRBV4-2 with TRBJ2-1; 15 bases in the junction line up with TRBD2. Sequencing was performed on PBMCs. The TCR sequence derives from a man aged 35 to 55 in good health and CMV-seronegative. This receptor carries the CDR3 CASSHPGLAGGSVNEQFF. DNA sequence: TGTGCCAGCAGCCACCCGGGACTAGCGGGAGGTAGTGTCAATGAGCAGTTCTTC.